These T cell receptor beta chains were read from a single sample in a study of blood T cell repertoires in COVID-19. Sequencing was performed with immunoSEQ multiplex PCR; in TCRdb, only in-frame clones are kept and a portion is missing. The sample contains approximately 260,000 clones, around 85% of which appear only once. Material: PBMCs or T cells enriched from blood (not recorded which). The receptors come from a woman aged 40-49 years with acute COVID-19. Both conserved end residues are part of each CDR3. A D gene is named only where the DNA matches it firmly. Clone sizes are given selectively: once, few, many, or a class where the clone is expanded.

j_call	d_call	v_call	clone_size	cdr3_nt	cdr3_aa
TRBJ1-2	TRBD1	TRBV28	NA	TGTGCCAGCAGTGTTGGACAGGGTAGCTATGGCTACACCTTC	CASSVGQGSYGYTF
TRBJ1-1	TRBD1	TRBV2	NA	TGTGCCAGCAGTGAAATGACAGGGGGCCTTCGGGCTTTCTTT	CASSEMTGGLRAFF
TRBJ2-7	NA	TRBV5-1	NA	TGCGCCAGCAGCTTGGAGGGAGGCTACGAGCAGTACTTC	CASSLEGGYEQYF
TRBJ1-4	NA	TRBV9	NA	TGTGCCAGCAGCGTAGGGGGGCGAGGGGAAAAACTGTTTTTT	CASSVGGRGEKLFF
TRBJ1-1	NA	TRBV6-2/TRBV6-3	NA	TGTGCCAGCAGCGATCTCCAGGGCATGAACACTGAAGCTTTCTTT	CASSDLQGMNTEAFF
TRBJ2-1	TRBD2	TRBV7-9	once	TGTGCCAGCAGCTTAACGGGGAGGGAGATATCGAATGAGCAGTTCTTC	CASSLTGREISNEQFF
TRBJ1-1	NA	TRBV3-1/TRBV3-2	NA	TGTGCCAGCAGCCAATCCGGGAACACTGAAGCTTTCTTT	CASSQSGNTEAFF
TRBJ2-1	NA	TRBV7-8	few	TGTGCCAGCAGCTTTACGACTAGTTACCTTGAGCAGTTCTTC	CASSFTTSYLEQFF
TRBJ2-6	NA	TRBV9	NA	TGTGCCAGCAGCGTAGATATCGGGGTAGGGGCCAACGTCCTGACTTTC	CASSVDIGVGANVLTF
TRBJ2-5	NA	TRBV7-7	once	TGTGCTAGCAGCCGCCGGGACACCGGGGCGGAGACCCAGTACTTC	CASSRRDTGAETQYF
TRBJ2-1	NA	TRBV9	NA	TGTGCCAGCAGCCTAAGAGGGGGGGGCAATGAGCAGTTCTTC	CASSLRGGGNEQFF
TRBJ1-4	NA	TRBV6-5	NA	TGTGCCAGCAGTTTGGGTTTCGGGGCTAATGAAAAACTGTTTTTT	CASSLGFGANEKLFF
TRBJ2-7	NA	TRBV6-5	NA	TGTGCCAGCAGGTCAACTAGCAGCTACGAGCAGTACTTC	CASRSTSSYEQYF
TRBJ2-5	TRBD2	TRBV5-4	NA	TGTGCCAGCAGCAACCCGGGACTAGGCCCCAGGGAGACCCAGTACTTC	CASSNPGLGPRETQYF
TRBJ1-3	NA	TRBV7-9	NA	TGTGCCAGCAGCTTAGACAGGGGAAACACCATATATTTT	CASSLDRGNTIYF
TRBJ2-3	NA	TRBV7-9	once	TGTGCCAGCAGCTTGGAGGTCTCAGATACGCAGTATTTT	CASSLEVSDTQYF
TRBJ1-1	NA	TRBV5-6	NA	TGTGCCAGCAGCTTGGTTCAGATGCACACTGAAGCTTTCTTT	CASSLVQMHTEAFF
TRBJ1-5	NA	TRBV10-2	once	TGCGCCAGCAGTGGCGGAAGGAGCAATCAGCCCCAGCATTTT	CASSGGRSNQPQHF
TRBJ2-7	TRBD2	TRBV6-5	NA	TGTGCCAGCAACTACGGGCGGGAGGTCGGCTACGAGCAGTACTTC	CASNYGREVGYEQYF
TRBJ2-1	TRBD1	TRBV30	NA	TGTGCCTGGAGTTCGGGGGTCGGACAGGGGTTTGGTGAGCAGTTCTTC	CAWSSGVGQGFGEQFF
TRBJ2-3	NA	TRBV18	once	TGTGCCAGCTCACCTCAAGACAGGGAGGTTGCAGATACGCAGTATTTT	CASSPQDREVADTQYF
TRBJ2-7	NA	TRBV11-2	few	TGTGCCAGCAGCTTAGCCTTCGGCGGCTCCTACGAGCAGTACTTC	CASSLAFGGSYEQYF
TRBJ2-1	TRBD2	TRBV29-1	NA	TGCAGCGTAGCGGGAGAGTGGTATGATGAGCAGTTCTTC	CSVAGEWYDEQFF
TRBJ2-5	NA	TRBV7-9	NA	TGTGCCAGCAGCCTCCAAGAGACCCAGTACTTC	CASSLQETQYF
TRBJ2-1	NA	TRBV11-3	NA	TGTGCCAGCAGCTTAGATAGGGGGAGGGGTACCTACAATGAGCAGTTCTTC	CASSLDRGRGTYNEQFF
TRBJ1-2	NA	TRBV10-3	NA	TGTGCCACCCAAGAACCACAGGAGAATGGCTACACCTTC	CATQEPQENGYTF
TRBJ2-1	TRBD2	TRBV3-1/TRBV3-2	NA	TGTGCCAGCAGCCGGACTAGCGGGAGGATGAGGGGCAATGAGCAGTTCTTC	CASSRTSGRMRGNEQFF
TRBJ1-2	TRBD1	TRBV18	once	TGTGCCAGCTCACCAATCAACAGGGGGCCGAGTGGCTACACCTTC	CASSPINRGPSGYTF
TRBJ2-2	TRBD2	TRBV24-1	once	TGTGCCACCAGTGGCCCGCCGGGACTAGCGGGAGATCGTACCGGGGAGCTGTTTTTT	CATSGPPGLAGDRTGELFF
TRBJ2-1	TRBD1	TRBV12-3/TRBV12-4	once	TGTGCCAGCATGGACGACAGGGGGCAGTTCTTC	CASMDDRGQFF
TRBJ2-7	TRBD2	TRBV6-5	NA	TGTGCCAGCAGACTACTAGCGGGAGGCTCCTACGAGCAGTACTTC	CASRLLAGGSYEQYF
TRBJ1-5	NA	TRBV6-1	once	TGTGCCAGCAGTGAAGCGAGGGGGGGGTATCAGCCCCAGCATTTT	CASSEARGGYQPQHF
TRBJ2-3	TRBD1	TRBV27	NA	TGTGCCAGCAGTTTCGGCAGGGGGACAGATACGCAGTATTTT	CASSFGRGTDTQYF
TRBJ2-1	NA	TRBV7-9	NA	TGTGCCAGCAGCTTAGATGGCTTAAGATACAATGAGCAGTTCTTC	CASSLDGLRYNEQFF
TRBJ2-5	TRBD2	TRBV24-1	many	TGTGCCACCAGTGATGGGGGACTAGCGGGAAAAGAGACCCAGTACTTC	CATSDGGLAGKETQYF
TRBJ2-1	NA	TRBV28	NA	TGTGCCAGCAGTTTGGGTGGGGGGACCGGACTATACAATGAGCAGTTCTTC	CASSLGGGTGLYNEQFF
TRBJ1-2	NA	TRBV2	few	TGTGCCAGCAGGGAACGAGGATTCTCTAACTATGGCTACACCTTC	CASRERGFSNYGYTF
TRBJ2-1	NA	TRBV11-3	NA	TGTGCCAGCAGCTTAGACGCCTGGGGCAGAAACAGCTCCTACAATGAGCAGTTCTTC	CASSLDAWGRNSSYNEQFF
TRBJ1-1	NA	TRBV5-4	NA	TGTGCCAGCAGCGCTTTGCAGGGCTTGAACACTGAAGCTTTCTTT	CASSALQGLNTEAFF
TRBJ2-7	NA	TRBV10-1	NA	TGCGCCAGCAGTGAGAACAGGGAAATTACCTACGAGCAGTACTTC	CASSENREITYEQYF
TRBJ2-7	TRBD1	TRBV5-1	NA	TGCGCCAGCAGCTTTACGGGACAGGTCTACGAGCAGTACTTC	CASSFTGQVYEQYF
TRBJ2-3	TRBD2	TRBV7-9	NA	TGTGCCAGCAGTTTGGGACTAGCGGGAGTTCTAGCGGATACGCAGTATTTT	CASSLGLAGVLADTQYF
TRBJ2-7	NA	TRBV28	NA	TGTGCCAGCAGTTTCACTGGACAGCAGTACGAGCAGTACTTC	CASSFTGQQYEQYF
TRBJ1-2	NA	TRBV12-3/TRBV12-4	NA	TGTGCCAGCAGACCGGACAGTGGGTATGGCTACACCTTC	CASRPDSGYGYTF
TRBJ2-3	TRBD2	TRBV5-1	NA	TGCGCCAGCAGCTTGGAATTTGCGGGAGGGACAGATACGCAGTATTTT	CASSLEFAGGTDTQYF
TRBJ1-6	NA	TRBV18	few	TGTGCCAGCTCAGCGGAAGGGAGAGATAATTCACCCCTCCACTTT	CASSAEGRDNSPLHF
TRBJ2-3	TRBD2	TRBV25-1	NA	TGTGCCAGCAGTGATAGTGGCGGTAGCGGGATTACAGATACGCAGTATTTT	CASSDSGGSGITDTQYF
TRBJ2-7	TRBD2	TRBV25-1	NA	TGTGCCAGCAGTGAAACTAGCGGGGGGCTTTACGAGCAGTACTTC	CASSETSGGLYEQYF
TRBJ2-5	TRBD2	TRBV30	NA	TGTGCCTGGAGTGGACTAGCGGGAGGTTTGGAGACCCAGTACTTC	CAWSGLAGGLETQYF
TRBJ2-3	TRBD2	TRBV5-4	NA	TGTGCCAGCAGCTCTAGCGGGAGCCGCACAGATACGCAGTATTTT	CASSSSGSRTDTQYF
TRBJ2-1	NA	TRBV5-4	NA	TGTGCCAGCAGCTTGGTTTTATCGCGTACGTCCTACAATGAGCAGTTCTTC	CASSLVLSRTSYNEQFF
TRBJ1-5	NA	TRBV4-1	NA	TGCGCCAGCAGCCCGCGCCAGGGACTTAATCAGCCCCAGCATTTT	CASSPRQGLNQPQHF